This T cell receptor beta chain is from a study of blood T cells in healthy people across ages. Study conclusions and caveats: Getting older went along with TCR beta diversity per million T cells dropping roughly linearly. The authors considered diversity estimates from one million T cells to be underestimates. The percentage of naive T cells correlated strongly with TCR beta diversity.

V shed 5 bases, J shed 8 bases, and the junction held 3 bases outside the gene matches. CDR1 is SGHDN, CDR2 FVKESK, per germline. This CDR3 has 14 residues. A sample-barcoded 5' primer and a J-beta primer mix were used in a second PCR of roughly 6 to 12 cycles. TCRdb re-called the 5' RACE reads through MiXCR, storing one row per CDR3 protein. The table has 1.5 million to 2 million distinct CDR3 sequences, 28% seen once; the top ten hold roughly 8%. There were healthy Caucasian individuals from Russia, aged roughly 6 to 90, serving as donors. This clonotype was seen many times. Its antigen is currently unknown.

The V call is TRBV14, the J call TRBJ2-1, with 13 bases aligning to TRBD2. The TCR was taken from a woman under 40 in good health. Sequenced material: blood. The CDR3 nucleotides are TGTGCCAGCAGCTTACTAGCGGGAGGGCATGAGCAGTTCTTC. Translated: CASSLLAGGHEQFF.